The clone carrying this T cell receptor beta chain occurred many times. The antigen is unknown. This CDR3 contains 16 residues. Per the germline V gene, CDR1 is SGHRS and CDR2 is YFSETQ. V lost 2 bases and J lost 2, with 14 bases in between. These data originate in a study of CD8 T cells in ankylosing spondylitis. Study-level findings and limits: It appeared that ankylosing spondylitis blood was characterized by a TCR beta motif of several highly homologous variants. Clones linked to disease were reported to show significant enrichment in matched ankylosing spondylitis synovial fluid.

Quantitative 5'-RACE with molecular barcodes produced the TCR beta libraries. Via MiXCR, TCRdb re-called the 5' RACE reads, giving one row per CDR3 protein. The table includes hundreds of thousands of distinct CDR3 sequences, under 30% detected once. This receptor was taken from a male donor with ankylosing spondylitis or in good health (not recorded which). Sample: blood, either unsorted or a sorted T cell fraction (not recorded which). The rearrangement uses TRBV5-1 and TRBJ2-1; D perhaps matches TRBD1 (5 bases). CDR3 residues: CASSLGPGLAYNEQFF. As DNA, the CDR3 is TGCGCCAGCAGCTTAGGCCCAGGGCTTGCCTACAATGAGCAGTTCTTC.